Each of the 28 T cell receptor beta chains below was sequenced from the same sample in a study of blood T cell repertoires in COVID-19. Sequencing used immunoSEQ multiplex PCR; TCRdb keeps in-frame clones, though not all of them. The sample has about 110,000 clones, 80% to 90% seen once. Sequenced: peripheral blood. The source of these receptors is a woman aged 80 or over with active or convalescent COVID-19.

Regarding this clone: Sequence at one end of the junction differs from germline and may be a read error. The chain couples TRBV28 to TRBJ2-7; D perhaps matches TRBD2 (6 bases). CDR3 length: 13 amino acids. In germline, CDR1 is MDHEN, CDR2 SYDVKM. For the CDR3, the DNA is TGTGCCAGCAGTTTACTGTCTCTTGGCGGCGGGGACTTC. Translation gives CASSLLSLGGGDF. Combining the CDR3 with reference TRBV28 and TRBJ2-7 gives the whole variable domain DVKVTQSSRYLVKRTGEKVFLECVQDMDHENMFWYRQDPGLGLRLIYFSYDVKMKEKGDIPEGYSVSREKKERFSLILESASTNQTSMYLCASSLLSLGGGDFGPGTRLTVT.

The chain has TRBV28 and TRBJ1-5; no clear D gene. CDR3 length equals 14 residues. Germline assignment: CDR1 MDHEN and CDR2 SYDVKM. With 5 bases removed from V and 7 bases from J, the gap between germline ends came to 15 bases. CDR3 residues: CASSTPFLRQPQHF. CDR3 nucleotides: TGTGCCAGCAGTACCCCTTTCCTCAGGCAGCCCCAGCATTTT.

The chain has TRBV28 and TRBJ2-7, with 7 nucleotides matching TRBD1. This CDR3 has 16 amino acids. The V segment lost 5 bases and the J segment 3 bases; nucleotides outside the gene matches: 13. Germline CDR1 and CDR2: MDHEN and SYDVKM. The CDR3 region has the DNA TGTGCCAGCAGTGGACAGGCCCGAACGGGGAACTACGAGCAGTACTTC. Residues: CASSGQARTGNYEQYF.

This chain connects TRBV20-1 to TRBJ2-3; D is uncertain. V was cut by 1 base and J by 5 bases, with 4 bases left in between. This CDR3 comprises 11 residues. The germline gives CDR1 DFQATT, CDR2 SNEGSKA (reference sequence). The CDR3, as DNA: TGCAGTGCTAGAGGGAGAGATACGCAGTATTTT. Translation: CSARGRDTQYF.

This clone has just a few counts. The chain recombines TRBV18 with TRBJ2-5; 14 nucleotides line up with TRBD2. V trimming: 6 bases; J trimming: 5 bases; junction bases outside the gene matches: 14. Germline V gives CDR1 KGHSH, CDR2 LQKENI. This CDR3 contains 18 residues. The CDR3, as DNA: TGTGCCAGCTCGTCCTGGGGACTAGCGGGAGAGACGGGGGAGACCCAGTACTTC. Encoded protein: CASSSWGLAGETGETQYF.

The chain employs TRBV6-5 and TRBJ2-7, with 10 bases identical to TRBD1. Germline values: CDR1 MNHEY, CDR2 SVGAGI. V was pared by 6 bases and J by 5 bases, with 7 bases of the junction left unmatched. This CDR3 spans 14 amino acids. This chain's CDR3 is CASSPRQGAHEQYF. Here the CDR3 DNA reads TGTGCCAGCAGCCCCCGACAGGGGGCACACGAGCAGTACTTC.

This sequence joins TRBV7-9 and TRBJ2-7; D is possibly TRBD1 (6 bases). With 3 bases removed from V and 0 bases from J, the gap between germline ends came to 9 bases. CDR1 SEHNR and CDR2 FQNEAQ come from the germline V gene (reference sequence). This CDR3 comprises 14 residues. The CDR3: CASSLGQDSYEQYF. The CDR3 DNA sequence: TGTGCCAGCAGCTTGGGACAAGACTCCTACGAGCAGTACTTC.

The chain links TRBV24-1 to TRBJ2-2; a possible D gene is TRBD1 (6 bases). The V and J ends lost 10 bases and 2 bases respectively, with 22 bases between them. Germline V gene lookup returns CDR1 KGHDR and CDR2 SFDVKD. The CDR3 is 17 residues long. The CDR3: CATSKITGTSNTGELFF. In DNA form, the CDR3 reads TGTGCCACGAGTAAGATTACCGGGACATCCAACACCGGGGAGCTGTTTTTT.

The chain uses TRBV6-5 and TRBJ2-2; D perhaps matches TRBD2 (6 bases). Germline V gene lookup returns CDR1 MNHEY and CDR2 SVGAGI. Trimming stripped 11 bases from V and 1 base from J, with 14 bases between. The CDR3 sequence is 14 residues long. CDR3 nucleotide sequence: TGTGCCTCCAGACCGGGAGTGAACACCGGGGAGCTGTTTTTT. This encodes CASRPGVNTGELFF.

CDR3 protein: CASSWGGQGRDTQYF. The CDR3 DNA reads TGTGCCAGCAGCTGGGGGGGGCAGGGCCGGGATACGCAGTATTTT. The chain is built from TRBV5-4 and TRBJ2-3; possible D gene TRBD2, 7 bases. CDR3 size: 15 residues. Germline CDR1 and CDR2: SGHNT and YYREEE (reference sequence). Trimming shortened V by 3 bases and J by 6 bases, and 17 bases separated the two germline ends.

The chain carries TRBV5-3 and TRBJ2-1, with 9 bases matching TRBD1. TRBV5-3 is an open reading frame, and its role is uncertain. The V gene end was trimmed by 3 bases and the J gene end by 7 bases; junction bases not matched to a gene: 11. There are 16 residues in the CDR3. The CDR3 reads CARSSNRGRPSNEQFF. The CDR3 region has the DNA TGTGCCAGAAGCTCCAACAGGGGGCGGCCTTCGAATGAGCAGTTCTTC.

This clone appeared a single time. The rearrangement links TRBV5-6 to TRBJ1-3; a weak D match, TRBD1 (6 bases). CDR1 and CDR2 (germline): SGHDT, YYEEEE. The CDR3 runs 16 residues. V gave up 0 bases and J gave up 2 bases, with 12 bases separating them. Here the CDR3 reads CASSLVPRGAGNTIYF. The CDR3 DNA is TGTGCCAGCAGCTTGGTCCCCAGGGGAGCTGGAAACACCATATATTTT.

This clone was counted only a few times. The chain recombines TRBV20-1 with TRBJ2-7; D perhaps matches TRBD1 (5 bases). The CDR3 loop spans 11 amino acids. The V gene lost 6 bases and the J gene lost 4 bases, with 10 bases spanning the gap. Germline-derived CDR1 and CDR2 are DFQATT and SNEGSKA (reference sequence). The CDR3 sequence: CSARRQYEQYF. DNA for the CDR3: TGCAGTGCGCGCAGACAGTACGAGCAGTACTTC.

V usage is TRBV5-3 and J usage is TRBJ1-4; 7 nucleotides agree with TRBD1. TRBV5-3 is placed among ORFs of uncertain function. The CDR3 runs 14 residues. After removal of 5 bases from V and 8 bases from J, the junction contained 9 bases not matched to a gene. The CDR3 DNA reads TGTGCCAGAAGACAAAGACAGGGTTGGGAAAAACTGTTTTTT. It encodes CARRQRQGWEKLFF.

For this clone: The identical CDR3 is also encoded by other nucleotide sequences in the sample. This chain links TRBV27 with TRBJ1-2, with 7 positions matching TRBD1. Trimming removed 5 bases from V and 4 bases from J; junction bases left unmatched: 4. The germline gives CDR1 MNHEY, CDR2 SMNVEV (reference sequence). CDR3 length: 13 amino acids. CDR3 DNA: TGTGCCAGCAGTCGGGACAGAGGCTATGGCTACACCTTC. This gives the protein CASSRDRGYGYTF.

The rearrangement uses TRBV5-4 and TRBJ2-3; D gene ambiguous. Germline V gives CDR1 SGHNT, CDR2 YYREEE (reference sequence). V shed 2 bases and J shed 0 bases, with 4 bases lying between them. The CDR3 loop spans 13 amino acids. The CDR3 DNA sequence: TGTGCCAGCAGCTTCCCTAGCACAGATACGCAGTATTTT. Its protein is CASSFPSTDTQYF.

This clone was seen a few times. The chain joins TRBV7-3 to TRBJ2-2, with TRBD2 matching 10 bases. The CDR3 extends over 17 amino acids. Germline V gives CDR1 SGHTA, CDR2 FQGTGA. The V and J ends lost 2 bases and 2 bases, in that order; junction bases with no gene match: 5. Here the CDR3 reads CASSLSTSGSNTGELFF. The CDR3 DNA follows: TGTGCCAGCAGCTTATCGACTAGCGGGTCTAACACCGGGGAGCTGTTTTTT.

This clone was seen just once. The chain couples TRBV2 to TRBJ2-1; 12 bases align to TRBD2. CDR3 length equals 14 residues. Germline V gives CDR1 SNHLY, CDR2 FYNNEI. Germline trimming cut 4 bases from V and 5 bases from J; bases unmatched to any gene: 0. CDR3 sequence (DNA): TGTGCCAGCAGTGGGACTAGCGGGAACAATGAGCAGTTCTTC. Translated: CASSGTSGNNEQFF.

J is TRBJ2-2 and V is TRBV10-1; D is perhaps TRBD2 (6 bases). Germline V gene lookup returns CDR1 WNHNN and CDR2 SYGVQD (reference sequence). V gave up 7 bases and J gave up 8 bases, with 14 bases separating them. The CDR3 totals 13 residues. The CDR3 nucleotides read TGCGCCAGCAATGGGTTCGCGGGGGGGGAGCTGTTTTTT. It specifies CASNGFAGGELFF.

V gene TRBV27 combines with J gene TRBJ2-3, with 11 bases aligning to TRBD1. The CDR3 sequence is 16 residues long. V lost 5 bases and J lost 2; bases outside the gene matches: 6. Germline CDR1 is MNHEY and CDR2 is SMNVEV (reference sequence). CDR3 DNA sequence: TGTGCCAGCAGTCCCCGGGACAGGGGGTACACAGATACGCAGTATTTT. Protein: CASSPRDRGYTDTQYF.

This clone was detected only a few times. The rearrangement uses TRBV3-1 (or the pseudogene TRBV3-2) and TRBJ2-2; the D gene is possibly TRBD1 (5 bases). CDR3 length equals 17 residues. Germline V gene lookup returns CDR1 LGHDT and CDR2 YNNKEL (reference sequence). The V end was cut by 3 bases, the J end by 3 bases, with 17 bases between. CDR3 DNA sequence: TGTGCCAGCAGCCAGATGGACATCTTTTTACACACCGGGGAGCTGTTTTTT. As protein: CASSQMDIFLHTGELFF.

Only one count was recorded for this clone. J is TRBJ2-1 and V is TRBV11-3, with unresolved D. The germline V gene encodes CDR1 SGHNT and CDR2 YENEEA. The CDR3 runs 13 residues. V shed 4 bases and J shed 8 bases, with 12 bases lying between them. DNA of the CDR3: TGTGCCAGCAGCTCCCGGCTAAGCGATGAGCAGTTCTTC. This gives the protein CASSSRLSDEQFF.

The V and J genes are TRBV30 and TRBJ2-3; D not resolved. V was clipped by 5 bases and J by 4 bases, with 7 bases between them. Germline-derived CDR1 and CDR2 are GTSNPN and SVGIG (reference sequence). This CDR3 has 11 residues. DNA of the CDR3: TGTGCCTGGTCCGGTGCAGATACGCAGTATTTT. It yields the protein CAWSGADTQYF.

This clone was seen a few times. The CDR3 sequence: CASKFSTTSTGELFF. CDR3 bases: TGTGCCAGTAAGTTTAGCACTACCTCCACCGGGGAGCTGTTTTTT. The chain couples TRBV19 to TRBJ2-2; no clear D. This CDR3 region has 15 residues. V was clipped by 7 bases and J by 4 bases, with 16 bases between them. Germline V CDR1 and CDR2: LNHDA, SQIVND (reference sequence).

The chain carries TRBV3-1 (or the pseudogene TRBV3-2) and TRBJ2-3, with D possibly being TRBD2 (5 bases). Between the trimmed V and J ends, which lost 4 bases and 2 bases, there was a span of 10 bases. The germline gives CDR1 LGHDT, CDR2 YNNKEL (reference sequence). CDR3 length: 14 residues. For the CDR3, the DNA is TGTGCCAGCAGCCTTGGACTCGACACAGATACGCAGTATTTT. This gives the protein CASSLGLDTDTQYF.

The rearrangement joins TRBV7-2 to TRBJ1-1, with TRBD1 matching over 9 bases. CDR1 is SGHTA and CDR2 is FQGNSA in the germline V gene. This CDR3 is 17 amino acids long. V gave up 5 bases and J gave up 0 bases; unmatched junction bases: 10. The CDR3 sequence is CASSTPTGGLMNTEAFF. DNA of the CDR3: TGTGCCAGCAGCACTCCGACAGGGGGGCTGATGAACACTGAAGCTTTCTTT.

The V and J genes are TRBV5-1 and TRBJ2-1; TRBD2 is a possible D gene (6 bases). V lost 4 bases to trimming and J lost 7 bases, with 21 bases between them. CDR1 is SGHRS, CDR2 YFSETQ, per germline. This CDR3 comprises 16 residues. CDR3 region: CASSAGRFGSLNEQFF. For the CDR3, the DNA is TGCGCCAGCAGCGCGGGGCGGTTCGGGAGTCTGAATGAGCAGTTCTTC. Supplemented by reference TRBV5-1 and TRBJ2-1, the full variable domain reads KAGVTQTPRYLIKTRGQQVTLSCSPISGHRSVSWYQQTPGQGLQFLFEYFSETQRNKGNFPGRFSGRQFSNSRSEMNVSTLELGDSALYLCASSAGRFGSLNEQFFGPGTRLTVL.

The rearrangement uses TRBV7-6 and TRBJ2-3; TRBD2 matches at 9 bases. CDR3 size: 17 residues. The trim removed 3 bases at V and 4 bases at J, leaving 11 bases unmatched. Germline CDR1 and CDR2: SGHVS and FNYEAQ. The CDR3 here is CASSFGREGRLADTQYF. CDR3 nucleotide sequence: TGTGCCAGCAGCTTCGGGCGGGAGGGCCGTTTAGCAGATACGCAGTATTTT. Supplemented by reference TRBV7-6 and TRBJ2-3, the full variable domain reads GAGVSQSPRYKVTKRGQDVALRCDPISGHVSLYWYRQALGQGPEFLTYFNYEAQQDKSGLPNDRFSAERPEGSISTLTIQRTEQRDSAMYRCASSFGREGRLADTQYFGPGTRLTVL.